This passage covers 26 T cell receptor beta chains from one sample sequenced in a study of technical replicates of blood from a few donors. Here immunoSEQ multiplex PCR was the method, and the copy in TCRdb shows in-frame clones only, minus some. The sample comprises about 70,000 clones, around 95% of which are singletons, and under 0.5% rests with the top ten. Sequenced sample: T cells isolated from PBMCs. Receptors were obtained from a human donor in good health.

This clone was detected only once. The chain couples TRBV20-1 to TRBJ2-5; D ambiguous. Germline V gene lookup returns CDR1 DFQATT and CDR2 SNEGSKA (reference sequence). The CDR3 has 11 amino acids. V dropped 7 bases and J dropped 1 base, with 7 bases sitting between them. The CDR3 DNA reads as TGCAGTGTAATCCCCCAAGAGACCCAGTACTTC. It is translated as CSVIPQETQYF.

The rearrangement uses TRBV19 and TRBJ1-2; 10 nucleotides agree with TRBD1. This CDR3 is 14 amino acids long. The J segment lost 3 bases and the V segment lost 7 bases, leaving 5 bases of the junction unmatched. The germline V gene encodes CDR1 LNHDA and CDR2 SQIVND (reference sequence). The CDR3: CASMGQGLYYGYTF. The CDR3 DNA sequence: TGTGCCAGTATGGGACAGGGGCTCTACTATGGCTACACCTTC. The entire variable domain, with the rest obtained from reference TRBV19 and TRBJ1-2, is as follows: DGGITQSPKYLFRKEGQNVTLSCEQNLNHDAMYWYRQDPGQGLRLIYYSQIVNDFQKGDIAEGYSVSREKKESFPLTVTSAQKNPTAFYLCASMGQGLYYGYTFGSGTRLTVV.

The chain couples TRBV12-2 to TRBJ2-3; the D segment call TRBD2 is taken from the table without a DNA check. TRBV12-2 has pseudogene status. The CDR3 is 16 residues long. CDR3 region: CASRLAQTSREVTQYF. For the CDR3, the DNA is TGTGCAAGTCGCTTAGCGCAGACTAGCCGAGAAGTTACGCAGTATTTT.

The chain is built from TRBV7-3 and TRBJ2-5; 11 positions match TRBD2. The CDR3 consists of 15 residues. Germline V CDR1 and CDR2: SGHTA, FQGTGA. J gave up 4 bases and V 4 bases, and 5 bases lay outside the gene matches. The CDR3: CASSSTSGRRETQYF. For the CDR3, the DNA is TGTGCCAGCAGCTCAACTAGCGGGAGAAGAGAGACCCAGTACTTC.

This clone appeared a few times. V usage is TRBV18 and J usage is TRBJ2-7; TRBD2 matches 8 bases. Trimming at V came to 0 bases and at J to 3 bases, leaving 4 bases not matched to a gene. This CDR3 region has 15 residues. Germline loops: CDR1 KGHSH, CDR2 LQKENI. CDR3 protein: CASSPPGRAFYEQYF. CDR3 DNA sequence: TGTGCCAGCTCACCACCCGGGAGGGCCTTCTACGAGCAGTACTTC.

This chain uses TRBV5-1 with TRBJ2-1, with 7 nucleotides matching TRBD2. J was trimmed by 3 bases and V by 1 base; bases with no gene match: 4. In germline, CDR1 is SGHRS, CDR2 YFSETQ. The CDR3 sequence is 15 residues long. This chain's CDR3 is CASSLYAGVYNEQFF. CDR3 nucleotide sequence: TGCGCCAGCAGCTTGTACGCGGGAGTCTACAATGAGCAGTTCTTC.

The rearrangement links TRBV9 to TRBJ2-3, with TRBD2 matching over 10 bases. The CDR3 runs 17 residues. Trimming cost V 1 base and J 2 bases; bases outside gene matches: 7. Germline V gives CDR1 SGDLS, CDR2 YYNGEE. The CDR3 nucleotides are TGTGCCAGCAGCGTATACACTAGCGGGGCCAACACAGATACGCAGTATTTT. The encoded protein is CASSVYTSGANTDTQYF.

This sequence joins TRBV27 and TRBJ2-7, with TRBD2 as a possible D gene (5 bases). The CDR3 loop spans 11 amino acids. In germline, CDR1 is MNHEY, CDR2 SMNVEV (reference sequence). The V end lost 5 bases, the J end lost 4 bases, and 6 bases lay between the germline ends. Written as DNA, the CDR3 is TGTGCCAGCAGTACGGGGTACGAGCAGTACTTC. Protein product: CASSTGYEQYF.

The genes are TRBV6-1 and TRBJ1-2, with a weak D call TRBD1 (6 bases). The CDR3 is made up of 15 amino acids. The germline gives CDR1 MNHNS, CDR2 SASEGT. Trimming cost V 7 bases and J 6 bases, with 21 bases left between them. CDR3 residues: CASIGIAGDYNGYTF. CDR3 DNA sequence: TGTGCCAGCATAGGAATAGCAGGGGACTATAATGGCTACACCTTC.

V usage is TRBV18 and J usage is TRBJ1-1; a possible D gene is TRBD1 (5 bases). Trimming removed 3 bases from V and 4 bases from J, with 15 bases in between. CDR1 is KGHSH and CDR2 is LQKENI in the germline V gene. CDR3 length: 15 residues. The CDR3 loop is CASSPSGTPSTEAFF. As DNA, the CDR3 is TGTGCCAGCTCACCTTCCGGGACTCCCTCCACTGAAGCTTTCTTT.

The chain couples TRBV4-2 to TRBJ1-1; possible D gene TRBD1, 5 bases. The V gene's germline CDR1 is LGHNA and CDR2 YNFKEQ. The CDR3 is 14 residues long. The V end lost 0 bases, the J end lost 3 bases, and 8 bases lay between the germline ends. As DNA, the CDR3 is TGTGCCAGCAGCCAAGATGGGGCTGACACTGAAGCTTTCTTT. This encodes CASSQDGADTEAFF.

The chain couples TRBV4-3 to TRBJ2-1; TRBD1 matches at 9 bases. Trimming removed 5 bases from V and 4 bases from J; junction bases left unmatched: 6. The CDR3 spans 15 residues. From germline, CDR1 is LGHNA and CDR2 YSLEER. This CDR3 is CASSYQGQGYNEQFF. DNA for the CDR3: TGCGCCAGCAGCTACCAGGGACAGGGATACAATGAGCAGTTCTTC.

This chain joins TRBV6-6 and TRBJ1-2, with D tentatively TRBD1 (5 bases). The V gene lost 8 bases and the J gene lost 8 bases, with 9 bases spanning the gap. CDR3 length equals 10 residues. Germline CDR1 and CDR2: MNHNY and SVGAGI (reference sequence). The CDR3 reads CASGGEGYTF. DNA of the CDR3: TGTGCCAGCGGGGGGGAAGGCTACACCTTC.

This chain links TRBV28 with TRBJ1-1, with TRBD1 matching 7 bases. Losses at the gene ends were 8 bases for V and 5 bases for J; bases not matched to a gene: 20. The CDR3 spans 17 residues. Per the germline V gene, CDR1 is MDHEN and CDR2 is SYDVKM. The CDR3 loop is CASRAASRYRGGTEAFF. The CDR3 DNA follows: TGTGCCAGCCGAGCCGCATCTCGATACAGGGGTGGGACTGAAGCTTTCTTT.

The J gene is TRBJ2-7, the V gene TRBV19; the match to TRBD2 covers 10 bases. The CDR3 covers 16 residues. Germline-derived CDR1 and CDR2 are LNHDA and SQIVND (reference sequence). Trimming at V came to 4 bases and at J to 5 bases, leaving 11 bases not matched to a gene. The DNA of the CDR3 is TGTGCCAGTAGTAATTGGCTAGCGGGAGTTTCCCACGAGCAGTACTTC. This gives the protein CASSNWLAGVSHEQYF.

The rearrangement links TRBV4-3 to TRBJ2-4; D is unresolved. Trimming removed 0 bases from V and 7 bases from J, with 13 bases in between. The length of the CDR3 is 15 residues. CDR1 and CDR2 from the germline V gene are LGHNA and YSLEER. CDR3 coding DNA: TGCGCCAGCAGCCAAGATACGGGTTCAATCAACATTCAGTACTTC. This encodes CASSQDTGSINIQYF.

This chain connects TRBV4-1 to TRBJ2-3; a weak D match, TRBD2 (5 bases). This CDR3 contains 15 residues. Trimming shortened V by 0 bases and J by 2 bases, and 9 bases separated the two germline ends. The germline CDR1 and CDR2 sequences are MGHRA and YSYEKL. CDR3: CASSQEDWLTDTQYF. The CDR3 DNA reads TGCGCCAGCAGCCAAGAGGACTGGCTCACAGATACGCAGTATTTT.

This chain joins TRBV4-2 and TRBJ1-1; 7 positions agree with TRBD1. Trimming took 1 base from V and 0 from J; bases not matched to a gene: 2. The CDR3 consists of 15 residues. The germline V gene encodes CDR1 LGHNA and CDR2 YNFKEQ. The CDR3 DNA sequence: TGTGCCAGCAGCCAAGGACAGGGACTGAACACTGAAGCTTTCTTT. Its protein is CASSQGQGLNTEAFF.

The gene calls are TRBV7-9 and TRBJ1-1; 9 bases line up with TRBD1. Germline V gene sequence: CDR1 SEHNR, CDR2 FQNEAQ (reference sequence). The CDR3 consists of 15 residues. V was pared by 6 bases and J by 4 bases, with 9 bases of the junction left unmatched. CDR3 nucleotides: TGTGCCAGCAGTGTAGCTACAGGGGGCGGCACTGAAGCTTTCTTT. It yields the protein CASSVATGGGTEAFF.

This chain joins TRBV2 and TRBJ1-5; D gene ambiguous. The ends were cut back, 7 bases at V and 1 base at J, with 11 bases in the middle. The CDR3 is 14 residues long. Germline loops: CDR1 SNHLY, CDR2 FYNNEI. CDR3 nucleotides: TGTGCCAGCATGTCGGAGGTGAGCAATCAGCCCCAGCATTTT. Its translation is CASMSEVSNQPQHF.

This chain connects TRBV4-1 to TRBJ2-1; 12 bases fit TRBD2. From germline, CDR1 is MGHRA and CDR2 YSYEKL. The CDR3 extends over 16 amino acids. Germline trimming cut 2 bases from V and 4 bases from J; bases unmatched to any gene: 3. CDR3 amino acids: CASSQIGLAGYNEQFF. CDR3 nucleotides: TGCGCCAGCAGCCAAATAGGACTAGCGGGATACAATGAGCAGTTCTTC.

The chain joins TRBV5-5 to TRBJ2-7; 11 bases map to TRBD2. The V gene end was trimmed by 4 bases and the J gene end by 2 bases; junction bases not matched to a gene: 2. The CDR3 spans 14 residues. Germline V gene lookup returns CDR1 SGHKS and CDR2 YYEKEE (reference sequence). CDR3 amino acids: CASSVLAGAYEQYF. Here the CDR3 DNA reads TGTGCCAGCAGCGTACTAGCGGGAGCCTACGAGCAGTACTTC.

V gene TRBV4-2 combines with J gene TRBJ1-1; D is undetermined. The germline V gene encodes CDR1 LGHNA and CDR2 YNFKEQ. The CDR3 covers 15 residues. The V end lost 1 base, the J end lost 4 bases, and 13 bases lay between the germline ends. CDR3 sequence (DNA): TGTGCCAGCAGCCAAGTGAGGGAAGGTTCCACTGAAGCTTTCTTT. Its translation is CASSQVREGSTEAFF.

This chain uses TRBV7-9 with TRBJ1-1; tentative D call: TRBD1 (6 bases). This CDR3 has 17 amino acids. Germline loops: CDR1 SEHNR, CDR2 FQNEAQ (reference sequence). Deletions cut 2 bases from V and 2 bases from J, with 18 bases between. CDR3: CASSLTTGGLENTEAFF. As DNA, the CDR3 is TGTGCCAGCAGCTTAACGACAGGCGGCCTCGAAAACACTGAAGCTTTCTTT.

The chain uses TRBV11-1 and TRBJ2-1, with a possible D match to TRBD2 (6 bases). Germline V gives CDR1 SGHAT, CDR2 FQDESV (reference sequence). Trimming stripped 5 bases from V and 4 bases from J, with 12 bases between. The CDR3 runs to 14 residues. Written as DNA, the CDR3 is TGTGCCAGCAGCGCGGGACTCGAATACAATGAGCAGTTCTTC. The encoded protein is CASSAGLEYNEQFF.

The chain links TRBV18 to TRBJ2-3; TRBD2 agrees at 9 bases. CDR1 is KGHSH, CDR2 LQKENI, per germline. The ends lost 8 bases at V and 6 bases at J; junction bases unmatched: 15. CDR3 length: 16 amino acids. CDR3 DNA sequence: TGTGCCAGCCGAAATTTAGCGGGAGACGGGTTTGATACGCAGTATTTT. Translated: CASRNLAGDGFDTQYF.